These 13 T cell receptor beta chains came from one sample sequenced in a study of cytomegalovirus exposure and HLA in healthy donors. This PCR relied on a set of 60 Vbeta primers and 13 Jbeta primers. Sequenced by immunoSEQ multiplex PCR; TCRdb stores in-frame clones only, minus some. Here the sample spans around 99,000 clones, about 78% being singletons. Sequencing was carried out using PBMCs. The receptor set was obtained from a man in his forties or fifties in good health and CMV-seronegative.

This clone was found a few times. The V call is TRBV7-9, the J call TRBJ2-3, with 7 bases matching TRBD1. The germline V gene encodes CDR1 SEHNR and CDR2 FQNEAQ (reference sequence). The CDR3 sequence is 14 residues long. Trimming removed 3 bases from V and 4 bases from J; junction bases left unmatched: 4. The chain's CDR3 is CASSLPGGADTQYF. The CDR3 coding sequence is TGTGCCAGCAGCTTGCCAGGGGGAGCAGATACGCAGTATTTT.

The rearrangement joins TRBV30 to TRBJ2-3, with 7 nucleotides matching TRBD2. There are 14 residues in the CDR3. CDR1 and CDR2 (germline): GTSNPN, SVGIG (reference sequence). The ends lost 0 bases at V and 4 bases at J; junction bases unmatched: 4. CDR3 region: CAWSVRREADTQYF. As DNA, the CDR3 is TGTGCCTGGAGTGTACGTCGGGAGGCAGATACGCAGTATTTT. The variable domain in full, completed from reference TRBV30 and TRBJ2-3, reads SQTIHQWPATLVQPVGSPLSLECTVEGTSNPNLYWYRQAAGRGLQLLFYSVGIGQISSEVPQNLSASRPQDRQFILSSKKLLLSDSGFYLCAWSVRREADTQYFGPGTRLTVL.

The CDR3 reads CASTSGYQETQYF. In DNA, the CDR3 is TGTGCCAGCACAAGCGGGTACCAAGAGACCCAGTACTTC. V is TRBV9 and J is TRBJ2-5; D is possibly TRBD2 (6 bases). V was shortened by 6 bases and J by 0 bases, with 9 bases between the two germline ends. The CDR3 is made up of 13 amino acids. In germline, CDR1 is SGDLS, CDR2 YYNGEE.

The chain couples TRBV6-4 to TRBJ2-1, with D possibly matching TRBD1 (5 bases). Trimming took 4 bases from V and 7 from J, leaving 8 bases between them. The germline V gene has CDR1 MRHNA and CDR2 SNTAGT. The CDR3 is 12 amino acids. In DNA form, the CDR3 reads TGTGCCAGCAGTGCCAAGGGGAATGAGCAGTTCTTC. It specifies CASSAKGNEQFF.

The V call is TRBV5-6, the J call TRBJ1-1, with 7 positions matching TRBD1. With 7 bases clipped from V and 2 bases from J, the junction kept 2 bases outside the gene matches. The CDR3 consists of 12 residues. Germline CDR1 SGHDT, CDR2 YYEEEE. The CDR3 protein is CASRQGNTEAFF. The CDR3 DNA is TGTGCCAGCCGACAGGGAAACACTGAAGCTTTCTTT.

This clone has just a few counts. The J gene is TRBJ2-7, the V gene TRBV10-3; D possibly corresponds to TRBD1 (5 bases). V was clipped by 2 bases and J by 3 bases, with 11 bases between them. The germline CDR1 and CDR2 sequences are ENHRY and SYGVKD. This CDR3 has 14 amino acids. This CDR3 reads CAISESREGYEQYF. CDR3 bases: TGTGCCATCAGTGAGAGCAGGGAAGGCTACGAGCAGTACTTC.

CDR3 in amino acids: CAGERLAGEETQYF. DNA for the CDR3: TGTGCCGGGGAGAGGCTAGCGGGAGAAGAGACCCAGTACTTC. This chain connects TRBV30 to TRBJ2-5, with 10 bases aligning to TRBD2. V shed 8 bases, J shed 3 bases, and the junction held 9 bases outside the gene matches. The CDR3 is 14 amino acids. Germline assignment: CDR1 GTSNPN and CDR2 SVGIG (reference sequence).

The gene calls are TRBV2 and TRBJ2-7; 9 nucleotides agree with TRBD1. V was pared by 4 bases and J by 5 bases, with 6 bases of the junction left unmatched. The CDR3 covers 14 residues. The germline V gene has CDR1 SNHLY and CDR2 FYNNEI. This CDR3 reads CASSALDRGNEQYF. In DNA form, the CDR3 reads TGTGCCAGCAGTGCACTGGACAGGGGAAACGAGCAGTACTTC.

V gene TRBV5-4 combines with J gene TRBJ1-6; tentatively, D is TRBD1 (5 bases). CDR3 length: 17 amino acids. Deletions cut 0 bases from V and 0 bases from J, with 10 bases between. Germline lookup yields CDR1 SGHNT and CDR2 YYREEE (reference sequence). The DNA of the CDR3 is TGTGCCAGCAGCTTGGGCGGGGCGAGCTCCTATAATTCACCCCTCCACTTT. Its translation: CASSLGGASSYNSPLHF.

The rearrangement links TRBV28 to TRBJ1-5, with 10 bases lining up with TRBD1. V dropped 4 bases and J dropped 7; count of bases not matched to a gene: 7. The CDR3 contains 15 residues. The germline CDR1 and CDR2 sequences are MDHEN and SYDVKM. DNA for the CDR3: TGTGCCAGCAGTTCCGGGACAGGGGACGAGCAGCCCCAGCATTTT. This codes for CASSSGTGDEQPQHF.

The chain uses TRBV4-1 and TRBJ2-1, with TRBD1 matching 7 bases. Losses at the gene ends were 4 bases for V and 0 bases for J; bases not matched to a gene: 3. The germline V gene encodes CDR1 MGHRA and CDR2 YSYEKL. The CDR3 sequence is 15 residues long. The CDR3 protein is CASSLGTASYNEQFF. The DNA for the CDR3 is TGCGCCAGCAGCCTAGGGACAGCCTCCTACAATGAGCAGTTCTTC.

The CDR3 nucleotides are TGTGCCAGCAGTGGCCCAAGCGAGCAGTACTTC. Residues: CASSGPSEQYF. The rearrangement joins TRBV25-1 to TRBJ2-5; the D is unclear. Near its end, the DNA agrees better with TRBJ2-7, so the J call may be wrong. The CDR3 is made up of 11 amino acids. The germline V gene has CDR1 MGHDK and CDR2 SYGVNS.

This chain links TRBV7-9 with TRBJ1-2, with D perhaps TRBD1 (6 bases). The length of the CDR3 is 14 residues. CDR1 is SEHNR, CDR2 FQNEAQ, per germline (reference sequence). V lost 5 bases and J lost 4, with 14 bases in between. The CDR3 DNA reads TGTGCCAGCAGCCAAATACAGGGTTCCTATGGCTACACCTTC. It is translated as CASSQIQGSYGYTF.